One T cell receptor beta chain is described in this entry. The antigen remains unidentified. The data were obtained in a study of T cell responses to AZD1222 COVID-19 vaccine. After removal of 6 bases from V and 7 bases from J, the junction contained 6 bases not matched to a gene. The germline CDR1 and CDR2 sequences are MNHEY and SVGAGI. This CDR3 spans 15 amino acids. Overall study findings and caveats: A reported finding is that nearly half of spike-specific TCRs target unmutated variant regions. No repertoire was sampled before or during the peak T cell response, only after it.

Some clones are missing from TCRdb's copy, which holds only in-frame ones; the method was immunoSEQ multiplex PCR. The repertoire holds approximately 100,000 clones, with 85% to 90% as singletons. This chain connects TRBV6-5 to TRBJ2-2; the match to TRBD2 covers 12 bases. The sample here was peripheral blood, taken 28 days after the second AZD1222 dose. This receptor was identified in an adult who received the AZD1222 COVID-19 vaccine. DNA for the CDR3: TGTGCCAGCAGCCTGACTAGCGGGGGAGGCGGGGAGCTGTTTTTT. Protein product: CASSLTSGGGGELFF.